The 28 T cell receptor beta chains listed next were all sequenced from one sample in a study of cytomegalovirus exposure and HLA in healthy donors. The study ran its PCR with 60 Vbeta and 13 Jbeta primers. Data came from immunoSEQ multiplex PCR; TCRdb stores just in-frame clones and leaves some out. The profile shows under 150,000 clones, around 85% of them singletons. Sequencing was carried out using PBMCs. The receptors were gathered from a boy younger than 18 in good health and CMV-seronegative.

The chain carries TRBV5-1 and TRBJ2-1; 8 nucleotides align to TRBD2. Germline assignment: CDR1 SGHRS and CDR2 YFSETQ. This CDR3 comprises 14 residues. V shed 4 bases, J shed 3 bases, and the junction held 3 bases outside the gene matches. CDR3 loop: CASSETSVYNEQFF. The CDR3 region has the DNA TGCGCCAGCAGCGAGACTAGCGTCTACAATGAGCAGTTCTTC.

CDR3 bases: TGTGCCAGCAGCGAGACAGGGGGCGGGCAAGAGACCCAGTACTTC. Amino acids: CASSETGGGQETQYF. The V and J genes are TRBV11-3 and TRBJ2-5; the match to TRBD1 covers 10 bases. The V segment lost 5 bases and the J segment 2 bases; nucleotides outside the gene matches: 5. The germline gives CDR1 SGHNT, CDR2 YENEEA. This CDR3 has 15 residues.

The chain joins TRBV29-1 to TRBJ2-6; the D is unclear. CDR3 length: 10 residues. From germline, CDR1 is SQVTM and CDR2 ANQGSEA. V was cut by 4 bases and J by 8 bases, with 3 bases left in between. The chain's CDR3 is CSVVSNVLTF. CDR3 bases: TGCAGCGTTGTCTCCAACGTCCTGACTTTC.

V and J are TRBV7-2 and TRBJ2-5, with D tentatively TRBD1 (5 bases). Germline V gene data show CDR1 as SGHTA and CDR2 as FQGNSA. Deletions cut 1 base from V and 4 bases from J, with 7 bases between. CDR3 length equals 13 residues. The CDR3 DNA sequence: TGTGCCAGCAGCTTAGGCAGGGTAGAGACCCAGTACTTC. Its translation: CASSLGRVETQYF.

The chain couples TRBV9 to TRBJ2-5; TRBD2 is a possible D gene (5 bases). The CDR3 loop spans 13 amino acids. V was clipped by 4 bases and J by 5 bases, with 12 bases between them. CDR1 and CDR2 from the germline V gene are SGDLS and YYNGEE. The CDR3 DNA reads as TGTGCCAGCAGCAGAGGGCCCCGGGAGACCCAGTACTTC. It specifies CASSRGPRETQYF.

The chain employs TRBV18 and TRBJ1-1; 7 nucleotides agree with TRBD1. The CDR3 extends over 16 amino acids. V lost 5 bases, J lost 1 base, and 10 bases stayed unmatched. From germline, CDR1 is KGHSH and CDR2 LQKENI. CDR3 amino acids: CASSSLQGRGNTEAFF. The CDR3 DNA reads TGTGCCAGCTCATCACTACAGGGGCGAGGGAACACTGAAGCTTTCTTT.

The CDR3 region is CASSGGGLTDTQYF. DNA for the CDR3: TGTGCCAGCAGCGGAGGAGGGCTAACAGATACGCAGTATTTT. The rearrangement joins TRBV27 to TRBJ2-3; a possible D gene is TRBD2 (6 bases). Trimming stripped 6 bases from V and 3 bases from J, with 13 bases between. The germline V gene has CDR1 MNHEY and CDR2 SMNVEV (reference sequence). The CDR3 spans 14 residues.

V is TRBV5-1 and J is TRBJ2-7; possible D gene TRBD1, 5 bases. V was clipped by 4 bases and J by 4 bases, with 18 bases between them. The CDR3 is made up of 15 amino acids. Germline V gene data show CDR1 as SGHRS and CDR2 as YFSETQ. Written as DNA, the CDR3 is TGCGCCAGCAGCCCAACCGAGACAGACAAATACGAGCAGTACTTC. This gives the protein CASSPTETDKYEQYF.

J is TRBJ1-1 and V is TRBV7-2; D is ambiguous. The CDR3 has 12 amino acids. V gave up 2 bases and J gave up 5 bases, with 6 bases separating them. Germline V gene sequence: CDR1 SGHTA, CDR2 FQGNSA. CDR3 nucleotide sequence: TGTGCCAGCAGCTTAACGGGAACTGAAGCTTTCTTT. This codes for CASSLTGTEAFF.

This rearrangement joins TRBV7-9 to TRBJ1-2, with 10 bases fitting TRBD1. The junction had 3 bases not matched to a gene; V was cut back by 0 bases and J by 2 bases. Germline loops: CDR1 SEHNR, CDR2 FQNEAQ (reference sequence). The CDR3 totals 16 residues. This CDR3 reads CASSLAPTGGNYGYTF. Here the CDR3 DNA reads TGTGCCAGCAGCTTAGCCCCGACAGGGGGCAACTATGGCTACACCTTC.

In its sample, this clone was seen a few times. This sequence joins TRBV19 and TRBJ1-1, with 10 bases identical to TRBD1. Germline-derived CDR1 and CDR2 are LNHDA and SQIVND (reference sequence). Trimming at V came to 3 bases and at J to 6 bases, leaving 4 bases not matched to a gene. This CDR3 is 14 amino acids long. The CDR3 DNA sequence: TGTGCCAGTAGTATGGGACAGGGGTTAGCTGAAGCTTTCTTT. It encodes CASSMGQGLAEAFF.

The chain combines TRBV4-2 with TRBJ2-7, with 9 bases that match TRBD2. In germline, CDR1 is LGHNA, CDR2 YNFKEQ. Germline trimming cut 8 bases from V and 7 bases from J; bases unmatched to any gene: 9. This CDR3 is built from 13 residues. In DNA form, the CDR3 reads TGTGCCAGCGGTAGCGGGGGCTCAACGGAGCAGTACTTC. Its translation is CASGSGGSTEQYF.

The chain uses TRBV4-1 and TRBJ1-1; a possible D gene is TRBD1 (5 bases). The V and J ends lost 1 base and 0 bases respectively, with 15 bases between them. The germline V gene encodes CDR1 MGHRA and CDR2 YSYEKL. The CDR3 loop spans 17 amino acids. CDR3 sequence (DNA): TGCGCCAGCAGCCAAGGGAAGGGGCCGACTGTGAACACTGAAGCTTTCTTT. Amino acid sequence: CASSQGKGPTVNTEAFF.

CDR3 sequence reads: CAWTMGGLYNEQFF. The CDR3, as DNA: TGTGCCTGGACCATGGGGGGGCTGTACAATGAGCAGTTCTTC. This chain uses TRBV30 with TRBJ2-1; TRBD2 might be the D (7 bases). CDR3 length: 14 amino acids. The ends were cut back, 4 bases at V and 4 bases at J, with 14 bases in the middle. Germline V gene lookup returns CDR1 GTSNPN and CDR2 SVGIG (reference sequence).

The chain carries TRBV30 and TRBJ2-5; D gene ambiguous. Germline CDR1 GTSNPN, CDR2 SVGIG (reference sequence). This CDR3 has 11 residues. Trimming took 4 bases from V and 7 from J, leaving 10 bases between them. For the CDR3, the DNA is TGTGCCTGGACCCATATCGGGACCCAGTACTTC. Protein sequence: CAWTHIGTQYF.

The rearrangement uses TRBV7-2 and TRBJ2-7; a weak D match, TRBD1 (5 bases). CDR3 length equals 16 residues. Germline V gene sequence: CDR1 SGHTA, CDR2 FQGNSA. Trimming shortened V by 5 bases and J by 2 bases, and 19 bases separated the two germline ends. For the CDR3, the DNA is TGTGCCAGCAGCCCCCCAGAGGCTAGGGGAACCTACGAGCAGTACTTC. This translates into CASSPPEARGTYEQYF.

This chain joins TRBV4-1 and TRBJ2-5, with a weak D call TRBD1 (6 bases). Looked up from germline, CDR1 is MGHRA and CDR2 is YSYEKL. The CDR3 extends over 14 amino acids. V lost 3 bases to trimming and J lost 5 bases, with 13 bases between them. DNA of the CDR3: TGCGCCAGCAGCCAGGAGGACAGAGCGGAGACCCAGTACTTC. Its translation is CASSQEDRAETQYF.

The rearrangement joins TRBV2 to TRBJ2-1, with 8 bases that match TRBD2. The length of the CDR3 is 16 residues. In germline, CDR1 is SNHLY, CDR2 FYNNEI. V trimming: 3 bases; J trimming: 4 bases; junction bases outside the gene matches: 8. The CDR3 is CASSDSRGGFYNEQFF. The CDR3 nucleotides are TGTGCCAGCAGTGATTCACGGGGGGGGTTTTACAATGAGCAGTTCTTC.

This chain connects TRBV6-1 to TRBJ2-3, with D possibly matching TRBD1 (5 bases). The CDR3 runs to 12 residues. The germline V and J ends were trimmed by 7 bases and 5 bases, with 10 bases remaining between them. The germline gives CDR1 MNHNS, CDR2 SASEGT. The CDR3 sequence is CASKQALDTQYF. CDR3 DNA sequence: TGTGCCAGCAAACAGGCGCTAGATACGCAGTATTTT.

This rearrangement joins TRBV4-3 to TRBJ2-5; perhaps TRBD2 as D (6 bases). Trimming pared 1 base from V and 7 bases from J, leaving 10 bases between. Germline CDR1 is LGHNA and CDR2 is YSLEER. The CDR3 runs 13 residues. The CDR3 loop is CASSQVEEGTQYF. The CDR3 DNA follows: TGCGCCAGCAGCCAAGTGGAGGAGGGGACCCAGTACTTC.

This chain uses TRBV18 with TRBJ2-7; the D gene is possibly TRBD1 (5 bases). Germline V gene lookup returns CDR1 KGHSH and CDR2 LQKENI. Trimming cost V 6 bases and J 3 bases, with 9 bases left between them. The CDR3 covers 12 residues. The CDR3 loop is CASSQGHYEQYF. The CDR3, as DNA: TGTGCCAGCTCCCAAGGACACTACGAGCAGTACTTC.

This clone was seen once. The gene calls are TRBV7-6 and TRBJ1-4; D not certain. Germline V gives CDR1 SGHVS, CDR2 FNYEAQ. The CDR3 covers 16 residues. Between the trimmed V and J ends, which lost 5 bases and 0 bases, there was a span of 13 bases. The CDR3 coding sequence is TGTGCCAGCAGCCGATCCGGGAGGGCAACTAATGAAAAACTGTTTTTT. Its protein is CASSRSGRATNEKLFF.

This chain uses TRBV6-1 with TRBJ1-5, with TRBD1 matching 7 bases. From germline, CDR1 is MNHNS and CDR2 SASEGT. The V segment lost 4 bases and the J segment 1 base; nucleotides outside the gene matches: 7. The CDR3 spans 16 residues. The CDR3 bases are TGTGCCAGCAGTGCCGCCGGGACAGTAAGCAATCAGCCCCAGCATTTT. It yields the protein CASSAAGTVSNQPQHF.

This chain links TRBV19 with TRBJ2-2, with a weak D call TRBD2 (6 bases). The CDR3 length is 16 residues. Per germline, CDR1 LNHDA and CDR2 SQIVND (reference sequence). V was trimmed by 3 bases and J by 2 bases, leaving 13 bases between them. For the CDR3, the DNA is TGTGCCAGTAGTATGGGAGGCGGGGTCAACACCGGGGAGCTGTTTTTT. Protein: CASSMGGGVNTGELFF.

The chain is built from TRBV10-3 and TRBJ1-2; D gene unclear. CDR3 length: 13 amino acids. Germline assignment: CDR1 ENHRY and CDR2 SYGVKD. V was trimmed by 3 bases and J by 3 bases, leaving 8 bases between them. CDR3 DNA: TGTGCCATCAGTGATTGGGGAGACTATGGCTACACCTTC. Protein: CAISDWGDYGYTF.

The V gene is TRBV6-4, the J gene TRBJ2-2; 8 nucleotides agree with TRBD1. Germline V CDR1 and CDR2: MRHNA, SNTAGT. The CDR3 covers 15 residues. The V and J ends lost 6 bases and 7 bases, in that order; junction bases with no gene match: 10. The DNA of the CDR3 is TGTGCCAGCAGCAGCCTCTCAGGGGGCAGCGGGGAGCTGTTTTTT. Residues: CASSSLSGGSGELFF.

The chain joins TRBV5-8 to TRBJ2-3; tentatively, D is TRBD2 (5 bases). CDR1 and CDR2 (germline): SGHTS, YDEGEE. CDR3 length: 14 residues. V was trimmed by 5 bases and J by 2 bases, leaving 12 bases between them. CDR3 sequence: CASSFADSTDTQYF. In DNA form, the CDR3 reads TGTGCCAGCAGTTTCGCGGACTCCACAGATACGCAGTATTTT.

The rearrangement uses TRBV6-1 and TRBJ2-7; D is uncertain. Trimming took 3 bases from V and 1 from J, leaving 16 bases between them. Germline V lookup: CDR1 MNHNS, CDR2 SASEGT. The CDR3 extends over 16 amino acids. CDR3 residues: CASSDGPTLNSYEQYF. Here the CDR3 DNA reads TGTGCCAGCAGTGATGGGCCCACCCTGAATTCCTACGAGCAGTACTTC.